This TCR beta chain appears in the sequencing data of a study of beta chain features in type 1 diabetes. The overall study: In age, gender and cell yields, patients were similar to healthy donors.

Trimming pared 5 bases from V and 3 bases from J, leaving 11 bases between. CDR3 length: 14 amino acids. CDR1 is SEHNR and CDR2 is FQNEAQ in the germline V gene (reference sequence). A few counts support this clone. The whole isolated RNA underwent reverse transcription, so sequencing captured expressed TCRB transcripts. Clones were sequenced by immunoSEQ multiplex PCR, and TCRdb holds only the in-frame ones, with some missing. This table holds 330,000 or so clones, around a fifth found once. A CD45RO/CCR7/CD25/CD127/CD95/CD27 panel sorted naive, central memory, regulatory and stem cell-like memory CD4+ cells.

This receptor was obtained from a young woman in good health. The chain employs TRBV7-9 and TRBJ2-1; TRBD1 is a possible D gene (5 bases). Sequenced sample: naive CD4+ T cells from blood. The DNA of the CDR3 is TGTGCCAGCAGCCCGCGACAGCTCTACAATGAGCAGTTCTTC. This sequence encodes CASSPRQLYNEQFF. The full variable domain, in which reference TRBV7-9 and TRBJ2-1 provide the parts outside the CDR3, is DTGVSQNPRHKITKRGQNVTFRCDPISEHNRLYWYRQTLGQGPEFLTYFQNEAQLEKSRLLSDRFSAERPKGSFSTLEIQRTEQGDSAMYLCASSPRQLYNEQFFGPGTRLTVL.